The 31 T cell receptor beta chains below all came from one sample that was sequenced in a study of blood T cell repertoires in COVID-19. Repertoires were generated with immunoSEQ multiplex PCR, while TCRdb's copy carries only in-frame clones and drops some. The sample records some 170,000 clones, about 78% being singletons. Source material: peripheral blood. The receptor set was obtained from a woman aged 50 to 60 with active or convalescent COVID-19.

The chain recombines TRBV9 with TRBJ2-3; tentatively, D is TRBD2 (6 bases). CDR3 size: 15 residues. Germline values: CDR1 SGDLS, CDR2 YYNGEE. Trimming cost V 1 base and J 6 bases, with 15 bases left between them. The CDR3 nucleotides read TGTGCCAGCAGCGTACTCGGGGACTGGAGGGATACGCAGTATTTT. Protein sequence: CASSVLGDWRDTQYF.

V usage is TRBV5-6 and J usage is TRBJ2-3, with 11 bases lining up with TRBD2. V lost 4 bases, J lost 3 bases, and 4 bases stayed unmatched. Germline V gene sequence: CDR1 SGHDT, CDR2 YYEEEE. The CDR3 length is 15 residues. CDR3 sequence reads: CASSLRLAGTDTQYF. CDR3 nucleotide sequence: TGTGCCAGCAGCCTGCGACTAGCGGGAACAGATACGCAGTATTTT.

The table lists this clone with a count of one. The rearrangement joins TRBV6-5 to TRBJ2-7, with D perhaps TRBD1 (6 bases). This CDR3 has 13 amino acids. V was pared by 6 bases and J by 4 bases, with 13 bases between. CDR1 and CDR2 (germline): MNHEY, SVGAGI. The CDR3 protein is CASSGTRGYEQYF. For the CDR3, the DNA is TGTGCCAGCAGCGGGACCAGGGGATACGAGCAGTACTTC.

The chain joins TRBV5-1 to TRBJ2-3, with 7 bases matching TRBD2. The CDR3 extends over 14 amino acids. J lost 2 bases, V lost 7 bases, and 7 bases had no gene match. The germline V gene encodes CDR1 SGHRS and CDR2 YFSETQ. CDR3: CASGRDYPTDTQYF. The CDR3 coding sequence is TGCGCCAGCGGGAGGGACTATCCCACAGATACGCAGTATTTT.

The CDR3 DNA sequence: TGTGCCAGCAGTTACAGGGGGCGAACCTACGAGCAGTACTTC. It yields the protein CASSYRGRTYEQYF. This chain joins TRBV28 and TRBJ2-7; 9 positions agree with TRBD1. The CDR3 length is 14 residues. Per germline, CDR1 MDHEN and CDR2 SYDVKM. J lost 2 bases, V lost 4 bases, and 3 bases had no gene match.

The CDR3 is CASRLPYEREPGREQFF. The CDR3 DNA reads TGTGCAAGTCGCTTGCCCTATGAGCGGGAGCCTGGGCGTGAGCAGTTCTTC. V is TRBV12-2 and J is TRBJ2-1; no check of the table's D call, TRBD2, against the DNA was made. TRBV12-2 counts as a pseudogene. This CDR3 is built from 17 residues.

This chain joins TRBV7-8 and TRBJ1-1; the D is unclear. CDR1 SGHVS and CDR2 FQNEAQ come from the germline V gene. Trimming removed 5 bases at V and 1 base at J, with 8 bases between. The CDR3 contains 13 residues. The CDR3 loop is CASSPPQNTEAFF. CDR3 DNA sequence: TGTGCCAGCAGCCCTCCACAGAACACTGAAGCTTTCTTT.

The chain is built from TRBV21-1 and TRBJ2-1; TRBD1 is the table's D call, not checked against the DNA. TRBV21-1 is designated a pseudogene. The CDR3 is made up of 12 amino acids. The CDR3 DNA sequence: TGTGCCAGCAGCGTAGACATGAATGAGCAGTTCTTC. It encodes CASSVDMNEQFF.

This chain joins TRBV3-1 (or the pseudogene TRBV3-2) and TRBJ2-1; D gene ambiguous. This CDR3 has 14 residues. The germline gives CDR1 LGHDT, CDR2 YNNKEL (reference sequence). V lost 2 bases and J lost 0, with 5 bases in between. Here the CDR3 DNA reads TGTGCCAGCAGCCAATTGAGCTCCTACAATGAGCAGTTCTTC. This translates into CASSQLSSYNEQFF.

V and J are TRBV7-2 and TRBJ1-1, with D perhaps matching TRBD1 (5 bases). CDR3 length: 15 amino acids. V was clipped by 7 bases and J by 4 bases, with 19 bases between them. Germline CDR1 and CDR2: SGHTA and FQGNSA. Written as DNA, the CDR3 is TGTGCCAGCACCAAACGCGGGGGGACGCCCACTGAAGCTTTCTTT. Protein sequence: CASTKRGGTPTEAFF.

This clone was counted once. The chain uses TRBV30 and TRBJ1-2; 8 nucleotides align to TRBD1. This CDR3 region has 12 residues. V lost 3 bases to trimming and J lost 8 bases; unmatched junction nucleotides: 5. The germline V gene encodes CDR1 GTSNPN and CDR2 SVGIG (reference sequence). The CDR3 here is CAWRPGQGGYTF. In DNA, the CDR3 is TGTGCCTGGAGACCCGGACAGGGCGGCTACACCTTC.

The V and J genes are TRBV5-1 and TRBJ2-3, with D possibly TRBD2 on 6 matching bases. CDR1 and CDR2 (germline): SGHRS, YFSETQ. The CDR3 has 16 residues. V shed 4 bases and J shed 0 bases, with 15 bases lying between them. In nucleotides, the CDR3 is TGCGCCAGCAGCCCTGGCAGGCTAGCGAGCACAGATACGCAGTATTTT. It encodes CASSPGRLASTDTQYF.

This clone is a singleton in its sample. A junction boundary mismatches the germline segment, possibly from a read error. Other DNA sequences in the sample encode the same CDR3. This chain uses TRBV6-2 or TRBV6-3 with TRBJ1-4, with 9 bases fitting TRBD1. There are 16 residues in the CDR3. Germline assignment: CDR1 MNHEY and CDR2 SVGEGT. CDR3 protein: CASSHVLGQGVEKLFF. CDR3 DNA sequence: TGTGCCAGCAGTCACGTCCTGGGACAGGGCGTTGAAAAATTGTTTTTT.

The chain employs TRBV7-2 and TRBJ1-2; 10 bases agree with TRBD1. This CDR3 spans 17 amino acids. The V gene's germline CDR1 is SGHTA and CDR2 FQGNSA. V lost 2 bases to trimming and J lost 7 bases; unmatched junction nucleotides: 13. The CDR3 is CASSLQGTGVSSSGYTF. The CDR3, as DNA: TGTGCCAGCAGCTTACAAGGGACAGGGGTTTCCTCTTCTGGCTACACCTTC.

This clone was counted a single time. V usage is TRBV9 and J usage is TRBJ2-1; 10 positions agree with TRBD1. The junction had 2 bases not matched to a gene; V was cut back by 0 bases and J by 8 bases. The germline gives CDR1 SGDLS, CDR2 YYNGEE. There are 14 residues in the CDR3. CDR3 in DNA: TGTGCCAGCAGCGTAGGGGACAGGGGATATGAGCAGTTCTTC. It specifies CASSVGDRGYEQFF.

This chain connects TRBV11-2 to TRBJ2-5, with D possibly matching TRBD2 (5 bases). The CDR3 sequence is 12 residues long. The germline CDR1 and CDR2 sequences are SGHAT and FQNNGV. V lost 5 bases, J lost 5 bases, and 9 bases lay in between. The CDR3 is CASSVTRETQYF. CDR3 bases: TGTGCCAGCAGCGTTACTAGGGAGACCCAGTACTTC. Based on the CDR3 plus reference TRBV11-2 and TRBJ2-5, the full variable domain is EAGVAQSPRYKIIEKRQSVAFWCNPISGHATLYWYQQILGQGPKLLIQFQNNGVVDDSQLPKDRFSAERLKGVDSTLKIQPAKLEDSAVYLCASSVTRETQYFGPGTRLLVL.

The CDR3 here is CASSRSGTGLSYEQYF. Written as DNA, the CDR3 is TGTGCCAGCTCACGGAGTGGGACAGGGCTCTCCTACGAGCAGTACTTC. The rearrangement joins TRBV18 to TRBJ2-7; 9 bases line up with TRBD1. Germline loops: CDR1 KGHSH, CDR2 LQKENI. The CDR3 contains 16 residues. V was pared by 4 bases and J by 0 bases, with 7 bases of the junction left unmatched. Full variable domain (remainder filled in from reference TRBV18 and TRBJ2-7): NAGVMQNPRHLVRRRGQEARLRCSPMKGHSHVYWYRQLPEEGLKFMVYLQKENIIDESGMPKERFSAEFPKEGPSILRIQQVVRGDSAAYFCASSRSGTGLSYEQYFGPGTRLTVT.

There are a few counts of this clone. The chain's CDR3 is CASRGQQGGNSPLHF. CDR3 coding DNA: TGTGCCAGCAGGGGACAACAGGGGGGAAATTCACCCCTCCACTTT. The chain links TRBV6-6 to TRBJ1-6, with 8 positions matching TRBD1. CDR1 is MNHNY, CDR2 SVGAGI, per germline (reference sequence). This CDR3 is built from 15 residues. Unmatched junction bases numbered 8, after V lost 6 bases and J lost 7 bases.

The V gene is TRBV2, the J gene TRBJ2-3; the match to TRBD2 covers 10 bases. CDR1 and CDR2 from the germline V gene are SNHLY and FYNNEI. V was clipped by 6 bases and J by 1 base; unmatched bases: 13. This CDR3 spans 18 amino acids. CDR3 sequence: CASSTQAGGIGGTDTQYF. For the CDR3, the DNA is TGTGCCAGCAGCACTCAAGCGGGGGGGATTGGAGGCACAGATACGCAGTATTTT.

This sequence joins TRBV19 and TRBJ1-4; D not certain. This CDR3 has 15 amino acids. Trimming left V 5 bases short and J 5 bases short, with 15 bases between. Germline V gene data show CDR1 as LNHDA and CDR2 as SQIVND (reference sequence). CDR3 DNA sequence: TGTGCCAGTAGTCCTGGTCGGGCGGGAAATGAAAAACTGTTTTTT. Translation: CASSPGRAGNEKLFF.

This clone was detected only a few times. The chain employs TRBV6-2 or TRBV6-3 and TRBJ1-1, with D perhaps matching TRBD1 (5 bases). Per germline, CDR1 MNHEY and CDR2 SVGEGT. The CDR3 spans 16 residues. Trimming shortened V by 5 bases and J by 0 bases, and 16 bases separated the two germline ends. This CDR3 is CASSGPKWGVNTEAFF. Written as DNA, the CDR3 is TGTGCCAGCAGTGGCCCCAAATGGGGCGTGAACACTGAAGCTTTCTTT.

This clone has a single count. The chain is built from TRBV2 and TRBJ1-6, with D uncertain. The CDR3 is made up of 13 amino acids. Germline assignment: CDR1 SNHLY and CDR2 FYNNEI. V was trimmed by 8 bases and J by 8 bases, leaving 13 bases between them. The chain's CDR3 is CASGGRRDSPLHF. CDR3 nucleotides: TGTGCCAGCGGCGGCCGGCGGGATTCACCCCTCCACTTT. Looking up the rest from reference TRBV2 and TRBJ1-6 gives the full variable domain: EPEVTQTPSHQVTQMGQEVILRCVPISNHLYFYWYRQILGQKVEFLVSFYNNEISEKSEIFDDQFSVERPDGSNFTLKIRSTKLEDSAMYFCASGGRRDSPLHFGNGTRLTVT.

This clone was found many times. V gene TRBV6-5 combines with J gene TRBJ2-1, with 7 bases aligning to TRBD2. The CDR3 is 14 amino acids. Germline V lookup: CDR1 MNHEY, CDR2 SVGAGI. Trimming at V came to 0 bases and at J to 9 bases, leaving 5 bases not matched to a gene. The DNA for the CDR3 is TGTGCCAGCAGTTACTCGGCTAGCGGTATTGAGCAGTTCTTC. Translated: CASSYSASGIEQFF.

In this sample, this clone turned up once. The rearrangement uses TRBV6-5 and TRBJ1-3, with D uncertain. The germline V and J ends were trimmed by 5 bases and 3 bases, with 8 bases remaining between them. The germline gives CDR1 MNHEY, CDR2 SVGAGI. The CDR3 contains 13 residues. CDR3 region: CASSPGFGNTIYF. In nucleotides, the CDR3 is TGTGCCAGCAGTCCCGGGTTTGGAAACACCATATATTTT.

The chain has TRBV20-1 and TRBJ1-1; D gene uncertain. V lost 0 bases and J lost 9, with 8 bases in between. CDR1 DFQATT and CDR2 SNEGSKA come from the germline V gene (reference sequence). This CDR3 is 11 amino acids long. The DNA for the CDR3 is TGCAGTGCTAGAGATGCACAGAAAGCTTTCTTT. Translation gives CSARDAQKAFF.

This chain links TRBV7-8 with TRBJ2-4, with 8 bases matching TRBD1. The CDR3 totals 14 residues. Germline assignment: CDR1 SGHVS and CDR2 FQNEAQ. The V segment lost 5 bases and the J segment 9 bases; nucleotides outside the gene matches: 9. In DNA form, the CDR3 reads TGTGCCAGCAGCCGAGGACAGGGAGGAACCATTCAGTACTTC. This translates into CASSRGQGGTIQYF.

This clone has a handful of counts. The V call is TRBV7-2, the J call TRBJ1-5; D possibly corresponds to TRBD1 (6 bases). Germline assignment: CDR1 SGHTA and CDR2 FQGNSA. V was clipped by 0 bases and J by 0 bases, with 15 bases between them. The CDR3 is 18 residues long. The CDR3 reads CASSLARGSLYSNQPQHF. As DNA, the CDR3 is TGTGCCAGCAGCTTAGCCAGGGGCAGCCTTTATAGCAATCAGCCCCAGCATTTT.

This clone has more than one count but fewer than ten. This chain links TRBV6-4 with TRBJ2-1; a possible D gene is TRBD1 (5 bases). Trimming took 0 bases from V and 2 from J, leaving 11 bases between them. The germline CDR1 and CDR2 sequences are MRHNA and SNTAGT. There are 16 residues in the CDR3. This CDR3 is CASSDSTAGTYNEQFF. In DNA, the CDR3 is TGTGCCAGCAGTGACTCGACAGCTGGTACCTACAATGAGCAGTTCTTC.

The J gene is TRBJ1-1, the V gene TRBV5-1, with 10 bases lining up with TRBD1. The CDR3 totals 12 residues. The trim removed 4 bases at V and 8 bases at J, leaving 2 bases unmatched. CDR1 is SGHRS and CDR2 is YFSETQ in the germline V gene. The CDR3 here is CASSGTGAEAFF. The CDR3 coding sequence is TGCGCCAGCAGCGGGACAGGGGCGGAAGCTTTCTTT.

The chain couples TRBV6-6 to TRBJ1-5; the match to TRBD1 covers 8 bases. The CDR3 length is 16 residues. CDR1 and CDR2 from the germline V gene are MNHNY and SVGAGI (reference sequence). The junction had 7 bases not matched to a gene; V was cut back by 5 bases and J by 1 base. The CDR3 loop is CASSRKQGGSNQPQHF. The CDR3 coding sequence is TGTGCCAGCAGTCGCAAACAGGGGGGGAGCAATCAGCCCCAGCATTTT.

The chain uses TRBV6-2 or TRBV6-3 and TRBJ2-2; possibly TRBD2 for D (5 bases). The CDR3 runs 15 residues. Germline lookup yields CDR1 MNHEY and CDR2 SVGEGT. V dropped 4 bases and J dropped 5 bases, with 14 bases sitting between them. CDR3 nucleotides: TGTGCCAGCAGTTTGGGTAGGCCGGGGACCGGGGAGCTGTTTTTT. It codes for CASSLGRPGTGELFF.